These T cell receptor beta chains were read from a single sample in a study of blood T cell repertoires in COVID-19. This table comes from immunoSEQ multiplex PCR, and its TCRdb copy is limited to in-frame clones, with some not included. This sample has tens of thousands of clones, with 81% found just once. The specimen was peripheral blood. Source of these receptors: a man aged 80 or over with active or convalescent COVID-19. CDR3s include the opening cysteine and the closing phenylalanine or tryptophan. Clone size appears in some rows only: once, few, many, or a class for an expanded clone.

cdr3_aa: CASSQNPGLLELFF
j_call: TRBJ2-2
v_call: TRBV3-1/TRBV3-2
clone_size: few

cdr3_aa: CASTIANYGYTF
j_call: TRBJ1-2
v_call: TRBV6-5
clone_size: .

cdr3_aa: CASRKTGPPYEQYF
j_call: TRBJ2-7
v_call: TRBV2
clone_size: .

cdr3_aa: CASSPQGPYEQYF
j_call: TRBJ2-7
v_call: TRBV18
clone_size: once

cdr3_aa: CASSTGFDRYEQYF
j_call: TRBJ2-7
v_call: TRBV5-1
clone_size: .

cdr3_aa: CASSPIQGANNQPQHF
j_call: TRBJ1-5
v_call: TRBV27
clone_size: .

cdr3_aa: CASNPGYSNQPQHF
j_call: TRBJ1-5
v_call: TRBV2
clone_size: few

cdr3_aa: CASRGGGTNTGELFF
j_call: TRBJ2-2
v_call: TRBV28
clone_size: .

cdr3_aa: CSVARELNTEAFF
j_call: TRBJ1-1
v_call: TRBV29-1
clone_size: .

cdr3_aa: CASIEGHRGVYEQFF
j_call: TRBJ2-1
v_call: TRBV6-1
clone_size: .

cdr3_aa: CARSPRQGGSTNTEAFF
j_call: TRBJ1-1
v_call: TRBV5-3
clone_size: .

cdr3_aa: CAWGGRWQETQYF
j_call: TRBJ2-5
v_call: TRBV30
clone_size: .

cdr3_aa: CASSHGTNNEQFF
j_call: TRBJ2-1
v_call: TRBV3-1/TRBV3-2
clone_size: .

cdr3_aa: CASTQGGQPQHF
j_call: TRBJ1-5
v_call: TRBV28
clone_size: .

cdr3_aa: CASSYSEGARKTQYF
j_call: TRBJ2-5
v_call: TRBV6-6
clone_size: .

cdr3_aa: CAWSVQVNGYTF
j_call: TRBJ1-2
v_call: TRBV30
clone_size: .

cdr3_aa: CASSPTGTSGGPTLETQYF
j_call: TRBJ2-5
v_call: TRBV18
clone_size: .

cdr3_aa: CASSLGGSSTNEKLFF
j_call: TRBJ1-4
v_call: TRBV5-1
clone_size: .

cdr3_aa: CASSSTPAGNVLTF
j_call: TRBJ2-6
v_call: TRBV18
clone_size: .

cdr3_aa: CASSLESRGTEAFF
j_call: TRBJ1-1
v_call: TRBV7-2
clone_size: .

cdr3_aa: CASSRGLAGLVDTQYF
j_call: TRBJ2-3
v_call: TRBV3-1/TRBV3-2
clone_size: .

cdr3_aa: CASSLEGASKPQHF
j_call: TRBJ1-5
v_call: TRBV7-8
clone_size: once

cdr3_aa: CASSPSLEAGGLYF
j_call: TRBJ2-7
v_call: TRBV5-1
clone_size: few

cdr3_aa: CASSPIGLAGADTQYF
j_call: TRBJ2-3
v_call: TRBV27
clone_size: .

cdr3_aa: CASSHPTRGGLAGSWGTGELFF
j_call: TRBJ2-2
v_call: TRBV4-2
clone_size: .

cdr3_aa: CASRGRGGSAYNSPLHF
j_call: TRBJ1-6
v_call: TRBV27
clone_size: once

cdr3_aa: CASSPARDQGYGYTF
j_call: TRBJ1-2
v_call: TRBV18
clone_size: once

cdr3_aa: CASSPLRDRAYEQYF
j_call: TRBJ2-7
v_call: TRBV18
clone_size: .

cdr3_aa: CAWRSTGNTEAFF
j_call: TRBJ1-1
v_call: TRBV30
clone_size: .

cdr3_aa: CASRPATGSNQPQHF
j_call: TRBJ1-5
v_call: TRBV27
clone_size: .

cdr3_aa: CASSRLETSGGKNEQYF
j_call: TRBJ2-7
v_call: TRBV6-2/TRBV6-3
clone_size: once